Below, 20 T cell receptor beta chains from the same sample are listed, as sequenced in a study of CD8 T cells in ankylosing spondylitis. Study-level results: Apparently characteristic of ankylosing spondylitis blood was a TCR beta motif (fewer than ten highly homologous variants).

Their antigens remain unidentified. TCRdb analysed the 5' RACE reads with MiXCR anew, one entry per CDR3 protein. This sample has about 510,000 distinct CDR3 sequences, with 5.3% found just once. The sequenced sample was blood, either unsorted or a sorted T cell fraction (not recorded which). These receptors all come from a male donor with ankylosing spondylitis.

This clonotype has a count of ten or more. V is TRBV30 and J is TRBJ1-1; no clear D gene. Germline-derived CDR1 and CDR2 are GTSNPN and SVGIG (reference sequence). This CDR3 region has 11 residues. With 4 bases removed from V and 8 bases from J, the gap between germline ends came to 11 bases. The CDR3 DNA reads TGTGCCTGGACTTGGGAGGGAGAAGCTTTCTTT. Translation gives CAWTWEGEAFF. Based on the CDR3 plus reference TRBV30 and TRBJ1-1, the full variable domain is SQTIHQWPATLVQPVGSPLSLECTVEGTSNPNLYWYRQAAGRGLQLLFYSVGIGQISSEVPQNLSASRPQDRQFILSSKKLLLSDSGFYLCAWTWEGEAFFGQGTRLTVV.

This clonotype was seen at least ten times. The chain joins TRBV6-2 or TRBV6-3 to TRBJ2-7; TRBD2 matches at 11 bases. Trimming took 6 bases from V and 4 from J; bases not matched to a gene: 5. The CDR3 loop spans 14 amino acids. Germline V gene data show CDR1 as MNHEY and CDR2 as SVGEGT. CDR3 DNA: TGTGCCAGCAGAAGACTAGCGGGGCTTTACGAGCAGTACTTC. Amino acids: CASRRLAGLYEQYF.

This clonotype has at least ten counts. This chain connects TRBV19 to TRBJ2-5, with 9 bases matching TRBD1. Germline CDR1 and CDR2: LNHDA and SQIVND (reference sequence). The CDR3 has 20 residues. V shed 4 bases and J 7 bases; nucleotides not matched to a gene: 25. CDR3 bases: TGTGCCAGTAGTACCCTGATCGGGACAGGGCAGTTTTCGGCGCGGGGGACCCAGTACTTC. It translates to CASSTLIGTGQFSARGTQYF.

This clonotype was observed many times. This sequence joins TRBV5-1 and TRBJ2-2; D gene ambiguous. The germline V gene has CDR1 SGHRS and CDR2 YFSETQ. The V and J ends lost 0 bases and 2 bases respectively, with 8 bases between them. There are 15 residues in the CDR3. CDR3 coding DNA: TGCGCCAGCAGCTTGGCCTGGGGTAACACCGGGGAGCTGTTTTTT. Amino acids: CASSLAWGNTGELFF. Full variable domain (remainder filled in from reference TRBV5-1 and TRBJ2-2): KAGVTQTPRYLIKTRGQQVTLSCSPISGHRSVSWYQQTPGQGLQFLFEYFSETQRNKGNFPGRFSGRQFSNSRSEMNVSTLELGDSALYLCASSLAWGNTGELFFGEGSRLTVL.

This clonotype was recorded a few times. This chain joins TRBV5-1 and TRBJ1-2; 7 nucleotides agree with TRBD1. The V gene end was trimmed by 4 bases and the J gene end by 4 bases; junction bases not matched to a gene: 10. The CDR3 consists of 15 residues. CDR1 and CDR2 from the germline V gene are SGHRS and YFSETQ. The DNA of the CDR3 is TGCGCCAGCAGCCAGTCTGGAGGGGGCTTCTATGGCTACACCTTC. Translated: CASSQSGGGFYGYTF.

V is TRBV20-1 and J is TRBJ1-5; 7 bases fit TRBD1. Germline CDR1 DFQATT, CDR2 SNEGSKA (reference sequence). The V gene end was trimmed by 4 bases and the J gene end by 3 bases; junction bases not matched to a gene: 3. CDR3 length: 13 amino acids. The CDR3 spells CSAIQGNNQPQHF. Here the CDR3 DNA reads TGCAGTGCTATACAGGGGAACAATCAGCCCCAGCATTTT.

This chain uses TRBV18 with TRBJ2-3; the D is unclear. Trimming pared 2 bases from V and 0 bases from J, leaving 9 bases between. This CDR3 is built from 15 residues. CDR1 is KGHSH and CDR2 is LQKENI in the germline V gene. This chain's CDR3 is CASSPNSASTDTQYF. CDR3 in DNA: TGTGCCAGCTCACCAAATAGTGCTAGCACAGATACGCAGTATTTT.

The genes are TRBV7-8 and TRBJ1-5; TRBD1 is a possible D gene (5 bases). Germline V gene data show CDR1 as SGHVS and CDR2 as FQNEAQ. Trimming cost V 5 bases and J 0 bases, with 14 bases left between them. This CDR3 spans 16 amino acids. CDR3 in amino acids: CASSPGPKNSNQPQHF. The CDR3 DNA reads as TGTGCCAGCAGCCCGGGACCAAAGAATAGCAATCAGCCCCAGCATTTT.

The chain combines TRBV5-1 with TRBJ2-1, with D perhaps TRBD2 (7 bases). Per the germline V gene, CDR1 is SGHRS and CDR2 is YFSETQ. V was pared by 1 base and J by 3 bases, with 20 bases between. This CDR3 is built from 18 residues. This CDR3 is CASSLMRGEGSGYNEQFF. In DNA, the CDR3 is TGCGCCAGCAGCTTGATGAGGGGGGAGGGTAGCGGCTACAATGAGCAGTTCTTC.

This clonotype was seen only once. This may stem from a read error, because a much larger clone lies one nucleotide away. The rearrangement links TRBV12-3 or TRBV12-4 to TRBJ2-7; D not certain. The CDR3 spans 13 residues. In DNA form, the CDR3 reads TGTGCCAGCAGTTTGGCGTGGGCCGGCGAGCAGTCCTTC. Encoded protein: CASSLAWAGEQSF.

This clonotype showed up just once. A single base separates this from a much larger clone, so it may be a read error. This chain links TRBV28 with TRBJ1-2; 9 nucleotides match TRBD1. Germline-derived CDR1 and CDR2 are MDHEN and SYDVKM. The CDR3 is 14 residues long. The CDR3 DNA reads as TGTGCCAGCAGTTTCCGGGACAGGGCTGCTGGCTACAACTTC. Translated: CASSFRDRAAGYNF.

This clonotype has a count of ten or more. J is TRBJ2-3 and V is TRBV9, with TRBD1 identical over 10 bases. The ends lost 0 bases at V and 1 base at J; junction bases unmatched: 2. The CDR3 is 16 amino acids. Germline CDR1 and CDR2: SGDLS and YYNGEE. CDR3 in DNA: TGTGCCAGCAGCGTAGCTGGACAGGGGGGCACAGATACGCAGTATTTT. Amino acids: CASSVAGQGGTDTQYF.

This clonotype was detected many times. The V gene is TRBV20-1, the J gene TRBJ1-1; TRBD1 is a possible D gene (5 bases). CDR3 length equals 13 residues. V lost 1 base and J 6 bases, leaving 12 bases between the germline ends. Germline V lookup: CDR1 DFQATT, CDR2 SNEGSKA (reference sequence). The CDR3 DNA reads as TGCAGTGCTAGAGTTTTGCCAGGGCCTGAAGCTTTCTTT. It is translated as CSARVLPGPEAFF.

This clonotype was recorded at least ten times. The rearrangement uses TRBV15 and TRBJ2-7; 13 positions agree with TRBD2. Germline CDR1 is LNHNV and CDR2 is YYDKDF (reference sequence). CDR3 length: 15 residues. J was trimmed by 4 bases and V by 5 bases; bases with no gene match: 5. CDR3 protein: CATSRGTSGKYEQYF. The CDR3 DNA is TGTGCCACCAGCCGAGGGACTAGCGGGAAATACGAGCAGTACTTC.

There are many counts of this clonotype. V and J are TRBV29-1 and TRBJ1-1; D gene uncertain. This CDR3 is built from 13 residues. CDR1 is SQVTM, CDR2 ANQGSEA, per germline. Trimming took off 4 bases at V and 6 bases at J, with 15 bases between the two ends. DNA for the CDR3: TGCAGCGTTGGTAGGCAGCTAGTTGCTGAAGCTTTCTTT. Its translation: CSVGRQLVAEAFF.

This clonotype occurred a few times. This chain uses TRBV7-9 with TRBJ2-6, with 7 bases lining up with TRBD1. This CDR3 has 15 residues. Germline values: CDR1 SEHNR, CDR2 FQNEAQ (reference sequence). The junction had 4 bases not matched to a gene; V was cut back by 6 bases and J by 2 bases. The CDR3 region is CASSYDRAGANVLTF. The CDR3 DNA follows: TGTGCCAGCAGTTACGACAGGGCTGGGGCCAACGTCCTGACTTTC.

This clonotype occurred many times. The chain joins TRBV28 to TRBJ2-7; no clear D gene. The V gene's germline CDR1 is MDHEN and CDR2 SYDVKM. V shed 1 base and J shed 2 bases, with 6 bases lying between them. The CDR3 runs to 13 residues. CDR3 sequence reads: CASSLSVTYEQYF. In DNA form, the CDR3 reads TGTGCCAGCAGTTTATCTGTAACCTACGAGCAGTACTTC.

This clonotype was seen at least ten times. The rearrangement links TRBV5-1 to TRBJ2-7; the match to TRBD2 covers 10 bases. Germline CDR1 and CDR2: SGHRS and YFSETQ. Trimming took 4 bases from V and 1 from J; bases not matched to a gene: 5. The CDR3 is made up of 15 amino acids. This CDR3 reads CASSRGLARSYEQYF. The CDR3 DNA is TGCGCCAGCAGCAGGGGACTAGCGAGATCCTACGAGCAGTACTTC.

This clonotype was detected ten times or more. The chain has TRBV28 and TRBJ2-6; TRBD2 might be the D (6 bases). Germline V gives CDR1 MDHEN, CDR2 SYDVKM. This CDR3 spans 16 amino acids. Trimming left V 3 bases short and J 2 bases short, with 11 bases between. The CDR3 protein is CASSFIADPGANVLTF. DNA of the CDR3: TGTGCCAGCAGTTTTATAGCGGATCCTGGGGCCAACGTCCTGACTTTC.

DNA for the CDR3: TGCGCCAGCAGCCCCCTGGGAGCGCGTTACGAGCAGTACTTC. Its translation: CASSPLGARYEQYF. J is TRBJ2-7 and V is TRBV5-1, with a tentative D call TRBD2 (5 bases). V gave up 4 bases and J gave up 4 bases, with 15 bases separating them. Germline loops: CDR1 SGHRS, CDR2 YFSETQ. This CDR3 is 14 amino acids long.